This T cell receptor (beta chain) was retrieved from a study of monozygotic twins with inflammatory bowel disease. This CDR3 is 16 amino acids long. CDR1 SNHLY and CDR2 FYNNEI come from the germline V gene. Study outcomes and limitations: Among IBD patients, TCRbeta diversity (inverse Simpson) was lower than in healthy co-twins. Fewer shared clonotypes with others were found in IBD patients than in healthy twins, especially with disease activity.

Concerning this clonotype itself: Its antigen is undetermined.

Each sample's cDNA came from eight separate reactions. The template switching step added UMIs that contained a 6-nucleotide sample barcode. TCRdb re-called the 5' RACE reads; every CDR3 protein appears as one record, without DNA. The sample totals around 400,000 distinct CDR3 sequences. The sample consisted of blood. V is TRBV2 and J is TRBJ2-1; absent DNA, TCRdb's TRBD1 call cannot be checked. This receptor was taken from a human donor with ulcerative colitis or Crohn's disease, or a healthy co-twin of an affected twin (not recorded which). CDR3 residues: CASSDSGTGVHNEQFF.